The next 14 T cell receptor beta chains were all read from a single sample in a study of a mutant IDH1 vaccine in newly diagnosed glioma. The repertoire was sequenced with immunoSEQ multiplex PCR; TCRdb's copy has only in-frame clones and lacks some. In the table there are tens of thousands of clones, roughly 81% of which are singletons. Their cognate antigens are unknown. Time point of the sample: week 35, safety follow-up. Vaccine doses each comprised 300 ug of mutant IDH1 20-mer peptide, with topical imiquimod. The material sequenced was PBMCs, taken from a glioma patient whose treatment included an IDH1 peptide vaccine. Receptors were obtained from a man aged 35-49 years with glioma.

This clone appeared a few times. The chain combines TRBV19 with TRBJ1-1; D unclear. This CDR3 has 11 amino acids. Trimming pared 6 bases from V and 1 base from J, leaving 3 bases between. Germline CDR1 LNHDA, CDR2 SQIVND (reference sequence). The CDR3 sequence: CASRRNTEAFF. CDR3 DNA: TGTGCCAGTAGGAGGAACACTGAAGCTTTCTTT.

The J gene is TRBJ2-1, the V gene TRBV4-1; D remains ambiguous. V gave up 1 base and J gave up 9 bases, with 13 bases separating them. Per the germline V gene, CDR1 is MGHRA and CDR2 is YSYEKL. This CDR3 region has 14 residues. The CDR3 DNA reads as TGCGCCAGCAGCCAAGTTATTAACGGCGGTGAGCAGTTCTTC. It specifies CASSQVINGGEQFF.

The CDR3 spells CASSLVATRFIASSYNEQFF. CDR3 DNA: TGTGCCAGCAGCTTGGTGGCAACCCGTTTTATAGCGTCGTCCTACAATGAGCAGTTCTTC. The V call is TRBV5-5, the J call TRBJ2-1; a possible D gene is TRBD2 (5 bases). V was clipped by 0 bases and J by 1 base, with 23 bases between them. CDR1 is SGHKS, CDR2 YYEKEE, per germline (reference sequence). The CDR3 is made up of 20 amino acids.

This clone was seen once. This chain joins TRBV29-1 and TRBJ1-2; D gene unclear. The CDR3 loop spans 11 amino acids. V shed 6 bases and J shed 4 bases, with 9 bases lying between them. The germline V gene encodes CDR1 SQVTM and CDR2 ANQGSEA. CDR3: CSVTLGYGYTF. The CDR3 bases are TGCAGCGTGACATTGGGCTATGGCTACACCTTC.

The rearrangement joins TRBV11-2 to TRBJ2-7; no definite D call. Germline values: CDR1 SGHAT, CDR2 FQNNGV. With 5 bases removed from V and 3 bases from J, the gap between germline ends came to 14 bases. This CDR3 is built from 14 residues. CDR3 nucleotides: TGTGCCAGCAGCCCGTTACAGTTCCTCTACGAGCAGTACTTC. It translates to CASSPLQFLYEQYF.

This CDR3 reads CASSLERGGLETQYF. The DNA for the CDR3 is TGTGCCAGCAGCTTAGAGCGGGGGGGCCTGGAGACCCAGTACTTC. The V and J genes are TRBV13 and TRBJ2-5, with TRBD2 matching 10 bases. The CDR3 consists of 15 residues. The V segment lost 1 base and the J segment 5 bases; nucleotides outside the gene matches: 4. Germline loops: CDR1 PRHDT, CDR2 FYEKMQ (reference sequence).

A few counts support this clone. This sequence joins TRBV30 and TRBJ1-5; D perhaps matches TRBD1 (5 bases). The CDR3 has 13 residues. The V end lost 3 bases, the J end lost 4 bases, and 10 bases lay between the germline ends. From germline, CDR1 is GTSNPN and CDR2 SVGIG (reference sequence). The CDR3 DNA reads TGTGCCTGGAGCGGGGGGGGTAATCAGCCCCAGCATTTT. Translation gives CAWSGGGNQPQHF.

The chain has TRBV2 and TRBJ2-1, with TRBD1 matching 7 bases. The CDR3 sequence is 15 residues long. Germline V gives CDR1 SNHLY, CDR2 FYNNEI. V shed 0 bases and J 4 bases; nucleotides not matched to a gene: 3. The CDR3 is CASSEARTGYNEQFF. CDR3 DNA sequence: TGTGCCAGCAGTGAAGCGCGGACAGGTTACAATGAGCAGTTCTTC.

This clone rates as medium-sized (0.01 to 0.1%). CDR3 bases: TGTGCCAGCAGTGAGCGGGGCTTCAACGAGCAGTACTTC. This codes for CASSERGFNEQYF. The chain employs TRBV2 and TRBJ2-7, with D maybe TRBD2 (6 bases). Germline-derived CDR1 and CDR2 are SNHLY and FYNNEI. The CDR3 consists of 13 residues. Trimming removed 3 bases at V and 5 bases at J, with 11 bases between.

The chain couples TRBV18 to TRBJ2-5, with 8 bases matching TRBD2. There are 15 residues in the CDR3. Germline CDR1 is KGHSH and CDR2 is LQKENI. V shed 3 bases and J 2 bases; nucleotides not matched to a gene: 5. CDR3 region: CASSPERGGQETQYF. CDR3 DNA: TGTGCCAGCTCACCGGAACGGGGGGGTCAAGAGACCCAGTACTTC. The whole variable domain, remainder taken from reference TRBV18 and TRBJ2-5, is NAGVMQNPRHLVRRRGQEARLRCSPMKGHSHVYWYRQLPEEGLKFMVYLQKENIIDESGMPKERFSAEFPKEGPSILRIQQVVRGDSAAYFCASSPERGGQETQYFGPGTRLLVL.

This chain links TRBV7-2 with TRBJ2-7; no definite D call. V was trimmed by 5 bases and J by 2 bases, leaving 16 bases between them. CDR1 SGHTA and CDR2 FQGNSA come from the germline V gene. This CDR3 region has 15 residues. For the CDR3, the DNA is TGTGCCAGCAGCCGCCCCGGAGTACTCACCTACGAGCAGTACTTC. As protein: CASSRPGVLTYEQYF.

The V call is TRBV5-6, the J call TRBJ2-3; D call uncertain. Trimming took 3 bases from V and 8 from J, leaving 10 bases between them. From germline, CDR1 is SGHDT and CDR2 YYEEEE. CDR3 length: 12 residues. In DNA, the CDR3 is TGTGCCAGCAGCTACCCGGCCGGTACGCAGTATTTT. It specifies CASSYPAGTQYF.

The chain uses TRBV6-5 and TRBJ2-1; D is possibly TRBD2 (5 bases). V lost 6 bases, J lost 8 bases, and 20 bases lay in between. Germline CDR1 and CDR2: MNHEY and SVGAGI. The CDR3 runs to 15 residues. The CDR3 nucleotides are TGTGCCAGCAGCGCCCTCCCGGGAACCTGGGATGAGCAGTTCTTC. Protein sequence: CASSALPGTWDEQFF.

CDR3 sequence: CASALNSTDTQYF. CDR3 DNA: TGTGCCAGCGCGTTAAATAGCACAGATACGCAGTATTTT. The V call is TRBV7-9, the J call TRBJ2-3; D is ambiguous. The CDR3 sequence is 13 residues long. Germline V gene lookup returns CDR1 SEHNR and CDR2 FQNEAQ (reference sequence). Trimming removed 8 bases from V and 0 bases from J, with 9 bases in between.